This T cell receptor (beta chain) was captured in a study of cytomegalovirus exposure and HLA in healthy donors. Study conclusions and caveats: Most of the TCR beta V segments (in an earlier analysis) were productive either about 87% or about 30% of the time. Many donors shared some public TCRs, even though most TCR sequences were rare. Later work found that TCR association rates differed between HLA loci; DRB1 had the most and HLA-C the fewest.

Per the germline V gene, CDR1 is SGHRS and CDR2 is YFSETQ. V was pared by 4 bases and J by 7 bases, with 11 bases between. The CDR3 is made up of 12 amino acids. This clone was seen a single time. Its antigen is still unknown. This PCR relied on a set of 60 Vbeta primers and 13 Jbeta primers. Original methodology: Later, 65 million to 85 million unique TCR beta chains were counted in an analysis, and some 10 million of them were shared. The table came from immunoSEQ multiplex PCR; TCRdb's copy has only in-frame clones and leaves some out. D and trimming come from the DNA, and the V and J calls and clone size come from that table. The profile shows about 93,000 clones, around three quarters of them singletons.

The sequenced sample was PBMCs. The chain couples TRBV5-1 to TRBJ1-2; tentatively, D is TRBD1 (6 bases). This receptor was taken from a man aged 25-45 years in good health and CMV-seronegative. The CDR3 region has the DNA TGCGCCAGCAGCACACAGGGCGGTGGCTACACCTTC. Protein product: CASSTQGGGYTF.